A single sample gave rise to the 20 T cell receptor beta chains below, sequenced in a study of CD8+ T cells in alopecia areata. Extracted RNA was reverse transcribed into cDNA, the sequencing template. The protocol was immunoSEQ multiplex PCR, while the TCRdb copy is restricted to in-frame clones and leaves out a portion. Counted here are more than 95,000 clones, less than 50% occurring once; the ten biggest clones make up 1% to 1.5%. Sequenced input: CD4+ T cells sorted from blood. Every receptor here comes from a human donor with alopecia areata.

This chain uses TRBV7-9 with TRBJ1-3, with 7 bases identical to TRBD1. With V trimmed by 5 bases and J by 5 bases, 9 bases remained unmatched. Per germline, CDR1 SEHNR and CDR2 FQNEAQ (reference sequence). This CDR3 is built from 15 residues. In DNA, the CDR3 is TGTGCCAGCAGCCCCCCGCAGGACAGGAGAAACACCATATATTTT. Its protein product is CASSPPQDRRNTIYF.

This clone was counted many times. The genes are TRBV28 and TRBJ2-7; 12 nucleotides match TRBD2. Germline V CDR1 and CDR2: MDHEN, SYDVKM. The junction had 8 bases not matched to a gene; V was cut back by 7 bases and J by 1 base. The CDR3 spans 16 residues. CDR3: CASMPSGREASYEQYF. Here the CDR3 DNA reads TGTGCCAGCATGCCTAGCGGGAGGGAAGCGTCCTACGAGCAGTACTTC.

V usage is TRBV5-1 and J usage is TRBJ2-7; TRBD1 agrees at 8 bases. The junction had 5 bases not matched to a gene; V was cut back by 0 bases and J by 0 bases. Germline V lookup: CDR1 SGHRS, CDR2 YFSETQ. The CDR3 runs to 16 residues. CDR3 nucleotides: TGCGCCAGCAGCTTGGCCGGGACAGGTTTCTCCTACGAGCAGTACTTC. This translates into CASSLAGTGFSYEQYF.

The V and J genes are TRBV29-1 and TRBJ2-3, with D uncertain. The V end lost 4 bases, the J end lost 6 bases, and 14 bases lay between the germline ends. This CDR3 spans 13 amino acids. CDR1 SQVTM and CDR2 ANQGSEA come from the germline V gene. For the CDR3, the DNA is TGCAGCGTTGCGTCTGGGGTAGGGGATACGCAGTATTTT. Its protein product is CSVASGVGDTQYF.

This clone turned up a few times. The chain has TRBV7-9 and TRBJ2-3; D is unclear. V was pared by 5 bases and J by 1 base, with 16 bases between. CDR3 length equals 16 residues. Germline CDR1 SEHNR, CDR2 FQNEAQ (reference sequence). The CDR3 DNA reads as TGTGCCAGCAGCACAGTCCAAATCGTTGGCACAGATACGCAGTATTTT. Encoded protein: CASSTVQIVGTDTQYF. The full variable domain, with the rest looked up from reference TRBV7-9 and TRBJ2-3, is DTGVSQNPRHKITKRGQNVTFRCDPISEHNRLYWYRQTLGQGPEFLTYFQNEAQLEKSRLLSDRFSAERPKGSFSTLEIQRTEQGDSAMYLCASSTVQIVGTDTQYFGPGTRLTVL.

CDR3 nucleotide sequence: TGTGCCTGGGGGCTCTATGGCTACACCTTC. It translates to CAWGLYGYTF. The rearrangement uses TRBV30 and TRBJ1-2; no firm D call. The V and J ends lost 5 bases and 4 bases respectively, with 5 bases between them. The germline V gene has CDR1 GTSNPN and CDR2 SVGIG (reference sequence). The CDR3 is made up of 10 amino acids. The whole variable domain, remainder taken from reference TRBV30 and TRBJ1-2, is SQTIHQWPATLVQPVGSPLSLECTVEGTSNPNLYWYRQAAGRGLQLLFYSVGIGQISSEVPQNLSASRPQDRQFILSSKKLLLSDSGFYLCAWGLYGYTFGSGTRLTVV.

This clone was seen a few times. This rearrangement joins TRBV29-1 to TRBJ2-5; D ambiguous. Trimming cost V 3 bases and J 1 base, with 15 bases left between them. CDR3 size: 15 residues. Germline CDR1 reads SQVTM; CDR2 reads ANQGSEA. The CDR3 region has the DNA TGCAGCGTTGACTTTGTGAGTTTAGGCCAAGAGACCCAGTACTTC. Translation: CSVDFVSLGQETQYF.

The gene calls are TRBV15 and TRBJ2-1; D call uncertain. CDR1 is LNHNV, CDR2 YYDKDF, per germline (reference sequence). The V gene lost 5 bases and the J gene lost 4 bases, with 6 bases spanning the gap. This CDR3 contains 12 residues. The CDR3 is CATSVVYNEQFF. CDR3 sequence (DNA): TGTGCCACCAGCGTGGTTTACAATGAGCAGTTCTTC.

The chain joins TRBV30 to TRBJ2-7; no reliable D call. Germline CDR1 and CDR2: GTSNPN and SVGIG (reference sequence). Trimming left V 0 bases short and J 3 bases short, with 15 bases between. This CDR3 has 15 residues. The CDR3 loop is CAWSVVAVRDYEQYF. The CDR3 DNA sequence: TGTGCCTGGAGTGTAGTGGCAGTCCGAGACTACGAGCAGTACTTC. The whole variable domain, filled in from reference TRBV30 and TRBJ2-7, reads SQTIHQWPATLVQPVGSPLSLECTVEGTSNPNLYWYRQAAGRGLQLLFYSVGIGQISSEVPQNLSASRPQDRQFILSSKKLLLSDSGFYLCAWSVVAVRDYEQYFGPGTRLTVT.

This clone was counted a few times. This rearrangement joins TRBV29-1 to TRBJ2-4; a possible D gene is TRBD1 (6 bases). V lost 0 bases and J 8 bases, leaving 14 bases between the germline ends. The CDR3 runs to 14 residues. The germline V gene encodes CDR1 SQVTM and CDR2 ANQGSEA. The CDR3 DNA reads TGCAGCGTTGAAGATTCGGCAGGGGTTGACATTCAGTACTTC. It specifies CSVEDSAGVDIQYF.

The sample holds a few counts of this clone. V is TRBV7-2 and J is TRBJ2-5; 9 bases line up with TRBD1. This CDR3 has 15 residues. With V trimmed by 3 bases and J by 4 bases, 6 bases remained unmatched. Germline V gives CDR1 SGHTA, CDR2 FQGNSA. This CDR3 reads CASSLMGQGRETQYF. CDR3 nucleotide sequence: TGTGCCAGCAGCTTGATGGGACAGGGTCGAGAGACCCAGTACTTC.

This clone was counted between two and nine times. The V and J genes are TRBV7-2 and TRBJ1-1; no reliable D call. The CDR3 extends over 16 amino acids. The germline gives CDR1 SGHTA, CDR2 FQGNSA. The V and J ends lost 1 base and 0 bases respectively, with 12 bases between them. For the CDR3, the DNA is TGTGCCAGCAGCTTAGTACCGGGGAAAATGAACACTGAAGCTTTCTTT. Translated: CASSLVPGKMNTEAFF.

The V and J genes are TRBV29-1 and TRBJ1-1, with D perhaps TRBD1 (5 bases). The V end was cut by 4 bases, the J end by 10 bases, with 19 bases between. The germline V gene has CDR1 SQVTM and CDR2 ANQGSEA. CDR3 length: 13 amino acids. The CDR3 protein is CSVVPPGIHGAFF. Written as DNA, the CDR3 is TGCAGCGTTGTTCCGCCAGGGATTCATGGAGCTTTCTTT.

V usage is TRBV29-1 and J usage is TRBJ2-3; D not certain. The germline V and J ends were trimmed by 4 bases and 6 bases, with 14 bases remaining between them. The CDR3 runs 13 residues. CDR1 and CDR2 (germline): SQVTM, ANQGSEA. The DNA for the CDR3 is TGCAGCGTTGTCGCCACGAGTGGGGATACGCAGTATTTT. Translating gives CSVVATSGDTQYF.

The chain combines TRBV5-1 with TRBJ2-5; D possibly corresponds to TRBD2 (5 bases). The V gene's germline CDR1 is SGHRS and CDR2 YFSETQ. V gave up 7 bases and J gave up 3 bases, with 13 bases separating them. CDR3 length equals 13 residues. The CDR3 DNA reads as TGCGCCAGCCGGGTGAGGGCCGAAGAGACCCAGTACTTC. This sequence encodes CASRVRAEETQYF.

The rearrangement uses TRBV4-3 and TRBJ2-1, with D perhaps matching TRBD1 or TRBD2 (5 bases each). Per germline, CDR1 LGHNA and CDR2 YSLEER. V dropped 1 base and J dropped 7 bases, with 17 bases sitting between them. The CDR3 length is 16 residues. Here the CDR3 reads CASSQAPGSLQNEQFF. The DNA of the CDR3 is TGCGCCAGCAGCCAAGCACCAGGGAGTTTGCAAAATGAGCAGTTCTTC.

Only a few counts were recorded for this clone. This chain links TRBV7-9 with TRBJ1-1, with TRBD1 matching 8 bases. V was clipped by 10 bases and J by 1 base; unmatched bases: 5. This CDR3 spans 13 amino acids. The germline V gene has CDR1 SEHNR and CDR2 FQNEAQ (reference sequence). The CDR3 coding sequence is TGTGCCACTGGACAGGGAAAGAACACTGAAGCTTTCTTT. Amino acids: CATGQGKNTEAFF.

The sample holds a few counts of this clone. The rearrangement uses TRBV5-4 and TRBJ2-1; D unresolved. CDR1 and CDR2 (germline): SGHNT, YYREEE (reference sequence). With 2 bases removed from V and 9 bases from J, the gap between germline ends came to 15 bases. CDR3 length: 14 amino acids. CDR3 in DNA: TGTGCCAGCAGCTTATCCGGTACTCCAAGTGAGCAGTTCTTC. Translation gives CASSLSGTPSEQFF.

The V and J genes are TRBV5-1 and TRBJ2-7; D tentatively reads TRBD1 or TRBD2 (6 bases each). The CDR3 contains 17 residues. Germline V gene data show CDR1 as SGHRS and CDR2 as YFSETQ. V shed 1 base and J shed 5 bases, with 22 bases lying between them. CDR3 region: CASSLLSRWGARNEQYF. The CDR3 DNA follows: TGCGCCAGCAGCTTGCTATCCCGATGGGGGGCTCGGAACGAGCAGTACTTC.

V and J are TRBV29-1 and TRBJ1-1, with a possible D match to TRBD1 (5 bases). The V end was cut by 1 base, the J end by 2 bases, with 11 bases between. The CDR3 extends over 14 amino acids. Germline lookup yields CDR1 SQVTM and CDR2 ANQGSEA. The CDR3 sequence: CSVEVSGINTEAFF. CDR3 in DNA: TGCAGCGTTGAAGTTTCAGGGATAAACACTGAAGCTTTCTTT.